This T cell receptor beta chain was observed in a study of cytomegalovirus exposure and HLA in healthy donors listed by TCRdb under 2017. Background for the entire study: According to an earlier analysis of 450 to 650 of the donors, 150 million to 200 million T cells yielded 120 million or so unique TCR beta sequences and less than 300 Gb of sequence data. Roughly 320 gigabases of sequencing data and around 85 million unique TCR sequences made up an early release that covered several hundred HLA-typed donors. The genetic ancestry cluster associated with self-reported Caucasian donors included roughly 84% of the 398 genotyped donors. The study was designed to test whether signatures of past pathogen exposure could be identified by cataloging public T cell receptors. The study profiled the T cell repertoires of approximately 700 subjects by immunosequencing and related them to cytomegalovirus serostatus. A separate validation cohort of about 110 different subjects was used in addition to the roughly 670-subject first cohort. The study combined high-throughput TCR immunosequencing, statistical association of individual TCRs with disease status, and machine learning to predict cytomegalovirus infection status. A later analysis re-examined previously published TCR beta repertoires from roughly 650 donors and added high-resolution HLA genotyping to investigate patterns of TCR occurrence. The later analysis used no new phenotypic data to find candidate immune exposures, relying instead on TCR beta sequences and their occurrence across donors. In an earlier analysis of around 540 of the donors, high-throughput TCR beta sequencing was used to judge whether each TCR beta V gene segment behaved as functional or pseudogenic. Donor age, sex, ethnicity and CMV serostatus were compiled alongside the repertoire data. A later genetic analysis took genome-wide SNP genotypes for about 55% of the 666 donors and used that subset as a discovery cohort. All discovery cohort repertoires had been generated on a single sequencing platform. HLA typing covered class I and class II loci at four-digit resolution. The number of donors typed differed by locus, with roughly 620-640 for A, B, C, DRB1 and DQB1, 522 for DQA1, 600 to 610 for DPA1, and over 400 for DPB1. Roughly five DR-DQ haplotypes were handled as single units for association and clustering, since linkage in the cohort was strong. Among about 410 genotyped donors of the cohort, an average of roughly 230,000 unique TCR beta nucleotide sequences was sequenced per donor, of which about 19% were non-productive.

The cohort consisted of approximately 690 healthy bone marrow donors. All cohort members were sampled while nominally healthy, although unrecorded immune exposures were likely present. The donor tested CMV seropositive, placing the donor among the approximately 290 seropositive members of the cohort. A peripheral blood sample was provided by each donor, and peripheral blood mononuclear cells were used for TCR beta sequencing. The Qiagen DNeasy Blood Extraction Kit was used to extract genomic DNA from the blood cell samples. Library preparation employed the immunoSEQ multiplex PCR assay. For the multiplex PCR, a mixture combining 60 forward primers for TCR Vbeta segments and 13 reverse primers for TCR Jbeta segments was used. The CDR3 region of rearranged TCR beta genes was amplified from genomic DNA by a multiplex PCR assay. On the Illumina HiSeq System, the amplified TCR beta libraries were sequenced as 87-base-pair reads. Per the source publication's procedure: Across the 600 to 700 repertoires, a later analysis counted 60 million to 90 million unique TCR beta chains, around 10 million of which were shared by at least two donors. A nearest-neighbor algorithm error-corrected the raw reads and collapsed the reads into unique sequences, merging closely related sequences to remove PCR and sequencing errors. To assign V, D and J gene segments, CDR3 sequences were aligned to IMGT reference sequences. For a sequence to be retained, a match of at least six nucleotides was required to both a V gene segment and a J gene segment. Rearrangements were classified as productive when the CDR3 lacked stop codons and remained in frame with V and J, and all other rearrangements were classified as non-productive. Following IMGT convention, CDR3 was defined as the stretch from the second conserved V-encoded cysteine to the conserved J-encoded phenylalanine. In an earlier analysis of more than 550 of the donors, sequences lacking an unambiguous match to a single V gene segment were excluded. In an earlier analysis of 450 to 700 of the donors, V segments were called functional above 56.7% productive rearrangements and were called segregating when the between-donor standard deviation exceeded 5%. A statistical classification framework was built to diagnose cytomegalovirus status from the catalog of TCR beta chain sequences. In a later analysis, TCR nucleotide sequences were compared against IMGT/GENE-DB human TR gene sequences so that V and J genes could be assigned. The TCRdist pipeline was used in a later analysis to assign CDR3 sequences and most-parsimonious VDJ recombination scenarios. In a later analysis, each TCR beta chain was defined by its CDR3 amino acid sequence together with its V-gene family, and reads lacking a unique V-gene family were excluded. In a later analysis, several hundred highly shared, low-generation-probability nucleotide sequences were removed to address suspected cross-contamination and a sequencing artifact. A later analysis calculated a clonal expansion index for each public chain from normalized within-repertoire ranks of inferred template counts. Generation probabilities in a later analysis came from a VDJ recombination model fitted to out-of-frame rearrangements, and those results were checked against IGoR. In a later analysis, TCR-TCR, TCR-HLA and TCR-CMV co-occurrence was scored with hypergeometric tests, and a repertoire-size bias correction was applied to TCR pairs. To estimate false discovery rates, a later analysis permuted the HLA or CMV assignments 20 times. In a later analysis, co-occurring TCRs were grouped using DBSCAN, and TCRdist sequence similarity was added for clustering within HLA-allele-positive subsets. For co-occurrence clustering, repertoires with fewer than 30,000 or more than 120,000 public chains were excluded, along with five repertoires with anomalous nucleotide sharing. What TCRdb holds here is the immuneACCESS table cut down to in-frame rearrangements. Part of the clones is not present; checked against another copy, under half of the missing clones reflect an unresolved V gene, and the others are unexplained. V and J calls and clone size are those listed in that table; D and trimming were worked out from the DNA. The sample profile shows about 170,000 clones; about 81% of them were found once. The ten largest clones represent over 1.2% of the sample.

Study-level results and caveats: Some 16 rarely observed V segments, including chromosome 9 orphons, were excluded from the earlier analysis of a few hundred of the donors because counts were too low. Because the 87-base-pair reads could not distinguish some IMGT-functional V segments, including TRBV6-2 and TRBV6-3, those segments were excluded. In a later analysis, most CMV-associated TCR beta chains were found to appear HLA-restricted, with HLA associations seemingly driven largely by CMV exposure. In a later analysis, HLA-associated TCR beta chains were found to be more clonally expanded and to have lower generation probabilities than equally common non-associated chains. In a later analysis, several top co-occurrence clusters were reported to appear linked to parvovirus B19, influenza, CMV and Epstein-Barr virus. A later genetic analysis associated a missense DCLRE1C variant with V-gene and J-gene trimming of TCR beta chains, and an independent cohort replicated the association. Because HLA typing was missing for some donors at each locus, association tests included only the typed subset. In an earlier analysis of more than 500 of the donors, most TCR beta V segments appeared in productive rearrangements about 90% or about 30% of the time, broadly matching IMGT annotations. The authors suggested that the approach could potentially be generalized to other disease states and immunological phenotypes. Presence/absence analyses assumed roughly uniform sequencing depth across donors, an assumption that may not hold. In a later analysis, the rate of TCR association differed among HLA loci, with DRB1 alleles having the most associated TCRs and HLA-C alleles having the fewest. A later genetic analysis reported fewer N-insertions in productive TCRs among donors in an Asian-associated ancestry cluster than the roughly 670-donor mean. Linkage disequilibrium might explain the correlated functional status among segregating V segments, but an unknown experimental factor could not be excluded. While some public TCRs were present in many individuals, most TCR sequences turned up only very rarely across donors. A later analysis associated about 17,000 TCR beta sequences with specific HLA alleles at a false discovery rate of 0.05. The sequencing pipeline was judged likely to have produced a cluster of highly shared sequence variants as a technical artifact. The only immune exposure information available for the cohort was CMV serostatus. In the study, approximately 150 TCR beta chains were listed as associated with cytomegalovirus. The cohort was sequenced for TCR beta chains only, and without alpha or paired-chain data the features that could be detected were limited. When HLA alleles, especially DR and DQ, strongly co-occurred, TCR associations were difficult to assign to individual alleles. Cytomegalovirus status was reported to be diagnosed by the classifier with high specificity and sensitivity in both the original and validation cohorts. Three of the identified cytomegalovirus-associated TCR beta chains were confirmed in vitro to be specific for cytomegalovirus antigens. A further reported finding was that TCR beta sequences accurately predicted the HLA-A and HLA-B alleles for most subjects in the first cohort.

The V and J ends are trimmed by 1 base and 5 bases, leaving 15 bases between them. In the germline V gene (reference sequence), CDR1 corresponds to SEHNR and CDR2 to FQNEAQ. The CDR3 measures 15 amino acids from cysteine to phenylalanine. Here the CDR3 DNA is all that survives: 45 bases in frame from base 1. As for this clone: The clone's antigen remains unknown. No base-level quality is on record; no much larger clone is a single base apart.

The sequence is built from TRBV7-9 and TRBJ2-7; a confident D gene designation cannot be given. This TCR was sampled from a girl aged 10 to 17 in good health and CMV-seropositive. What was sequenced was PBMCs. The CDR3 here reads CASSLGAGVIDEQYF. The DNA sequence reads TGTGCCAGCAGCTTAGGCGCAGGTGTAATCGACGAGCAGTACTTC.